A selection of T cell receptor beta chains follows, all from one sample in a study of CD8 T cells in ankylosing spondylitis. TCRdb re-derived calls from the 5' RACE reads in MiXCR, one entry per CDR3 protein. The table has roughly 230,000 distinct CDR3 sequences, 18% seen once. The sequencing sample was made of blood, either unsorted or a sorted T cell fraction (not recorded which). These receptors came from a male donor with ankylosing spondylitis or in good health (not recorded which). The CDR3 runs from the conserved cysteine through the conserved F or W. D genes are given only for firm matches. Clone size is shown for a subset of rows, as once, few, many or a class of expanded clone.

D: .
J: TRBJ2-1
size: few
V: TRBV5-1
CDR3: CASSLELTYNEQFF
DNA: TGCGCCAGCAGCTTGGAGCTCACTTACAATGAGCAGTTCTTC

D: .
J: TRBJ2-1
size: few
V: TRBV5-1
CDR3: CASSLALNNEQFF
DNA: TGCGCCAGCAGCTTGGCCTTGAACAATGAGCAGTTCTTC

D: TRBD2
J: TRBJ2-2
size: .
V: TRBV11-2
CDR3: CASSLAGGRSTGELFF
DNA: TGTGCCAGCAGCCTCGCGGGAGGCCGGTCCACCGGGGAGCTGTTTTTT

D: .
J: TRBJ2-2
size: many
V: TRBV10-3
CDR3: CAISSEGGSYTGELFF
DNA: TGTGCCATCAGTTCCGAGGGGGGGTCCTACACCGGGGAGCTGTTTTTT

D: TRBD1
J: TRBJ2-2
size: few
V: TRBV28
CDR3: CASSPPGQRYTGELFF
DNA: TGTGCCAGCAGTCCACCGGGACAGAGATACACCGGGGAGCTGTTTTTT

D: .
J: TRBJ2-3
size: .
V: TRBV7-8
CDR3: CACEDRTSTDTQYF
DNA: TGTGCCTGCGAGGACCGGACTAGCACAGATACGCAGTATTTT

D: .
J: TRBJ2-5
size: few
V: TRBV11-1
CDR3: CASSFLRDIQETQYF
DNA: TGTGCCAGCAGCTTCCTCCGGGACATCCAAGAGACCCAGTACTTC

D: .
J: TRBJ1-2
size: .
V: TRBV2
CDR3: CASSEVELGHINYGYTF
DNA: TGTGCCAGCAGTGAAGTTGAGTTGGGACACATTAACTATGGCTACACCTTC

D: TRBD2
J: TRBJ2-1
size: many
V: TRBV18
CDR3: CASSPGFSGPYNEQFF
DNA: TGTGCCAGCTCTCCAGGGTTTAGCGGGCCCTACAATGAGCAGTTCTTC

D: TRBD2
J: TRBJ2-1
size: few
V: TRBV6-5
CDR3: CASSYGTNYNEQFF
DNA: TGTGCCAGCAGTTACGGGACTAACTACAATGAGCAGTTCTTC

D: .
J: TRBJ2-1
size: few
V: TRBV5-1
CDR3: CASSFLANEQFF
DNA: TGCGCCAGCAGCTTTCTGGCAAATGAGCAGTTCTTC

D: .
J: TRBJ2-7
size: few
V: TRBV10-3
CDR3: CAIGGDLIYEQYF
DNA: TGTGCCATCGGAGGGGACCTCATCTACGAGCAGTACTTC

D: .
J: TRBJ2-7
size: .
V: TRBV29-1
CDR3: CSVAPSSYEQYF
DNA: TGCAGCGTGGCCCCCTCCTCCTACGAGCAGTACTTC

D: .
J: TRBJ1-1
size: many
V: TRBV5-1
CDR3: CASSRRRGNTEAFF
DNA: TGCGCCAGCAGCCGTAGGAGGGGGAACACTGAAGCTTTCTTT

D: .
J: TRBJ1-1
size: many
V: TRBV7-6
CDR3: CASSSDRGNTEAFF
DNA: TGTGCCAGCAGCTCAGACAGAGGGAACACTGAAGCTTTCTTT

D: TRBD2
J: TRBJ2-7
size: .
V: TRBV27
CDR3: CASSSRLAGGPEVEQYF
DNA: TGTGCCAGCAGTTCCAGACTAGCGGGAGGGCCGGAGGTCGAGCAGTACTTC

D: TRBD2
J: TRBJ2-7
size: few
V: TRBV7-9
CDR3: CASSLATPGLPYEQYF
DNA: TGTGCCAGCAGCTTAGCGACGCCGGGACTACCCTACGAGCAGTACTTC

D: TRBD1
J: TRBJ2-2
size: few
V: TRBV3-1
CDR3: CASSLYLDRASTGELFF
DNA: TGTGCCAGCAGCCTCTACCTCGACAGGGCCAGCACCGGGGAGCTGTTTTTT

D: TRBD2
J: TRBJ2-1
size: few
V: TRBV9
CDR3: CASSVSTSGSPDEQFF
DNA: TGTGCCAGCAGCGTTAGTACTAGCGGGAGTCCGGATGAGCAGTTCTTC

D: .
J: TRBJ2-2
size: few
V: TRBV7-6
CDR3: CASSFGVGNTGELFF
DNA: TGTGCCAGCAGCTTCGGAGTAGGCAACACCGGGGAGCTGTTTTTT

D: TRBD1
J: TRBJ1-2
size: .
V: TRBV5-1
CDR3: CASAPTPGQGRGYGYTF
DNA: TGCGCCAGCGCCCCAACCCCGGGACAGGGTCGCGGCTATGGCTACACCTTC

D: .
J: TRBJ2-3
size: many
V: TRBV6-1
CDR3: CASRRGLGTDTQYF
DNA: TGTGCCAGCAGGCGGGGGCTGGGGACAGATACGCAGTATTTT

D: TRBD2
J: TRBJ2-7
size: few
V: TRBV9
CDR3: CASSVAASGFYEQYF
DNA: TGTGCCAGCAGCGTAGCGGCTAGCGGGTTTTACGAGCAGTACTTC

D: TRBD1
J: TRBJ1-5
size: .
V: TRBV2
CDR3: CASSDPGQENQPQHF
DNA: TGTGCCAGCAGTGATCCCGGACAGGAGAATCAGCCCCAGCATTTT

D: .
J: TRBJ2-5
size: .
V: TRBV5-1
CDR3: CASYPQGNQETQYF
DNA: TGCGCCAGCTACCCCCAGGGAAACCAAGAGACCCAGTACTTC

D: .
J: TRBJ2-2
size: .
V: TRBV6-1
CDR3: CASRRLYRDTDGAGELFF
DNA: TGTGCCAGCAGGAGACTTTACCGGGACACAGATGGCGCCGGGGAGCTGTTTTTT

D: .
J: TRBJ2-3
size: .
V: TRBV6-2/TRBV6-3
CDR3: CASSYTGQLTDTQYF
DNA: TGTGCCAGCAGTTACACAGGACAGCTCACAGATACGCAGTATTTT

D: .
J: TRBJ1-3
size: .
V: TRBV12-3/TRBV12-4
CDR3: CASSLDSSGNTIYF
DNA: TGTGCCAGCAGTTTAGACAGCTCTGGAAACACCATATATTTT

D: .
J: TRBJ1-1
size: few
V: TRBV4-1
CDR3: CASSQDSMNTEAFF
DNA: TGCGCCAGCAGCCAAGACAGCATGAACACTGAAGCTTTCTTT

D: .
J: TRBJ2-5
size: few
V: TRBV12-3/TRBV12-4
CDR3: CASSSEETQTQYF
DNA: TGTGCCAGCAGTTCGGAGGAGACCCAGACCCAGTACTTC

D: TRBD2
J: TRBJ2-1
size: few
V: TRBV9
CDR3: CASSVWTRGFNEQFF
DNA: TGTGCCAGCAGCGTTTGGACTAGGGGATTCAATGAGCAGTTCTTC

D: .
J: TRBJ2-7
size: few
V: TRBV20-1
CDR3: CSASGRRGYEQYF
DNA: TGCAGTGCTAGTGGGAGGCGGGGTTACGAGCAGTACTTC

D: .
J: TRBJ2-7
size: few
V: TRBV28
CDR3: CASSYGLPAGDEQYF
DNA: TGTGCCAGCAGTTACGGACTGCCAGCCGGCGACGAGCAGTACTTC

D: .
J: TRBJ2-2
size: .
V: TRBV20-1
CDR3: CSAPGRNTGELFF
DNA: TGCAGTGCCCCGGGACGGAACACCGGGGAGCTGTTTTTT

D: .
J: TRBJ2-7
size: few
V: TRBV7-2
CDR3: CASAFQENYEQYF
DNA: TGTGCCAGCGCATTTCAGGAGAACTACGAGCAGTACTTC

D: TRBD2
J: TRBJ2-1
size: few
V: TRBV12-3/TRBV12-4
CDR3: CAMGLAQNEQFF
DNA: TGTGCCATGGGACTAGCGCAAAATGAGCAGTTCTTC

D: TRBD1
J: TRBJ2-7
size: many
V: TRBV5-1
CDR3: CASSDRTGLMSEQYF
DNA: TGCGCCAGCAGCGATAGGACAGGGTTGATGAGCGAGCAGTACTTC

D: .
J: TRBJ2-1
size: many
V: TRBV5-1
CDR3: CASSFLDFSSNNEQFF
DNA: TGCGCCAGCAGCTTTCTTGATTTCAGTTCCAACAATGAGCAGTTCTTC

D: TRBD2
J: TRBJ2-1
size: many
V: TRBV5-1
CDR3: CASSRSLAGEGHNEQFF
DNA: TGCGCCAGCAGCCGAAGTCTAGCGGGAGAGGGGCACAATGAGCAGTTCTTC

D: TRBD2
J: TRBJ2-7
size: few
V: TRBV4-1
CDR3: CASSQDRTSLYEQYF
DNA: TGCGCCAGCAGCCAAGACCGGACTAGCTTGTACGAGCAGTACTTC

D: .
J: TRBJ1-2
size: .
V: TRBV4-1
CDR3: CASSQDWIRGYGYTF
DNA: TGCGCCAGCAGCCAAGATTGGATACGAGGATATGGCTACACCTTC

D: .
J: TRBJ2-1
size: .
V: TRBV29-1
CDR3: CSVEDLTGWIF
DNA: TGCAGCGTTGAAGATCTAACAGGCTGGATCTTC

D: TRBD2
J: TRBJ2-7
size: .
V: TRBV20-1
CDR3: CSAKEKRLAGDYEQYF
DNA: TGCAGTGCTAAGGAGAAGAGACTAGCGGGAGATTACGAGCAGTACTTC

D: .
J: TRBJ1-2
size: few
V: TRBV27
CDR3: CASSLTVNYGYTF
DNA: TGTGCCAGCAGTTTAACTGTTAACTATGGCTACACCTTC

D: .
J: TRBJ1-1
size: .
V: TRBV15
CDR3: CATSRDSWTVKTEAFF
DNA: TGTGCCACCAGCAGAGATTCCTGGACAGTGAAGACTGAAGCTTTCTTT

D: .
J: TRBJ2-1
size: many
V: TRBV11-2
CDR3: CASNLPLSSYNEQFF
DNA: TGTGCCAGCAACTTACCTCTAAGCTCCTACAATGAGCAGTTCTTC

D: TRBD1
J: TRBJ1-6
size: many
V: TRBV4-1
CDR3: CASSQEDRANSPLHF
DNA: TGCGCCAGCAGCCAAGAGGACAGGGCTAATTCACCCCTCCACTTT

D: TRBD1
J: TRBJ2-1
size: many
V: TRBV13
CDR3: CASSPGTANEQFF
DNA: TGTGCCAGCAGCCCCGGGACAGCCAATGAGCAGTTCTTC

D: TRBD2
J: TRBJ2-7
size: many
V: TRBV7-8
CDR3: CASSLAGLSYEQYF
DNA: TGTGCCAGCAGCCTAGCGGGTCTCTCCTACGAGCAGTACTTC

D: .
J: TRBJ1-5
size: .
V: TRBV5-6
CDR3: CASSLWSGQPQHF
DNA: TGTGCCAGCAGCTTGTGGAGTGGACAGCCCCAGCATTTT

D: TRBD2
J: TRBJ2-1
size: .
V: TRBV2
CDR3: CASSTPGTRDNEQFF
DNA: TGTGCCAGCAGTACCCCCGGGACTAGAGATAATGAGCAGTTCTTC

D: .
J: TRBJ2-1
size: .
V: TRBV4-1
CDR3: CASSQSLAPLRQFF
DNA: TGCGCCAGCAGCCAATCCTTAGCGCCCCTGAGGCAGTTCTTC